The 27 T cell receptor beta chains presented below share a single source sample, sequenced in a study of T-cell reconstitution after alpha-beta-depleted transplantation in children. A library of TCRbeta sequences, prepared with unique molecular identifiers, was generated. Via MiXCR, TCRdb re-called the PCR reads, giving one row per CDR3 protein. The table lists around 410,000 distinct CDR3 sequences, roughly a tenth of them singletons. The sample here was PBMCs from the stem cell graft donor, taken from the stem cell graft. These receptors all stem from a human donor who donated a stem cell graft to a child with acute myeloid leukemia.

Only a few counts were recorded for this clonotype. The chain combines TRBV25-1 with TRBJ2-5; 7 bases agree with TRBD1. J was trimmed by 1 base and V by 2 bases; bases with no gene match: 7. Germline CDR1 reads MGHDK; CDR2 reads SYGVNS. The length of the CDR3 is 16 residues. CDR3 bases: TGTGCCAGCAGTGAACGCAACAGGGGCTTCCAAGAGACCCAGTACTTC. Residues: CASSERNRGFQETQYF.

This clonotype showed up just a few times. The chain is built from TRBV6-2 or TRBV6-3 and TRBJ1-1; D perhaps matches TRBD1 (6 bases). Germline V CDR1 and CDR2: MNHEY, SVGEGT. CDR3 length: 14 residues. The V end lost 6 bases, the J end lost 4 bases, and 15 bases lay between the germline ends. CDR3 residues: CASRNTGRGTEAFF. DNA for the CDR3: TGTGCCAGCAGAAACACAGGGAGGGGCACTGAAGCTTTCTTT.

This clonotype was detected many times. This chain connects TRBV20-1 to TRBJ1-2; D is unresolved. V gave up 4 bases and J gave up 1 base, with 13 bases separating them. CDR1 is DFQATT, CDR2 SNEGSKA, per germline (reference sequence). This CDR3 is 14 amino acids long. The CDR3 spells CSATYTVGNYGYTF. The DNA for the CDR3 is TGCAGTGCTACTTATACAGTGGGTAACTATGGCTACACCTTC.

This chain connects TRBV7-2 to TRBJ2-7, with no clear D. Germline V gives CDR1 SGHTA, CDR2 FQGNSA. This CDR3 contains 14 residues. V was clipped by 3 bases and J by 5 bases, with 14 bases between them. CDR3 bases: TGTGCCAGCAGCTTCATTCCTAGGGTGGACGAGCAGTACTTC. Translating it yields CASSFIPRVDEQYF.

The chain employs TRBV6-1 and TRBJ2-5; D is possibly TRBD2 (6 bases). V gave up 1 base and J gave up 5 bases, with 14 bases separating them. The CDR3 runs to 15 residues. From germline, CDR1 is MNHNS and CDR2 SASEGT. The CDR3 nucleotides read TGTGCCAGCAGTGAAGGGCGGCAGGGAGGCGAGACCCAGTACTTC. This sequence encodes CASSEGRQGGETQYF.

This clonotype has a handful of counts. The rearrangement joins TRBV12-3 or TRBV12-4 to TRBJ2-2; 11 bases match TRBD1. The junction had 12 bases not matched to a gene; V was cut back by 10 bases and J by 5 bases. The CDR3 length is 16 residues. The CDR3 spells CAIILTGTGGTGELFF. In nucleotides, the CDR3 is TGTGCCATCATTTTAACTGGGACAGGGGGAACCGGGGAGCTGTTTTTT.

The V gene is TRBV29-1, the J gene TRBJ2-3; D unclear. This CDR3 contains 9 residues. Germline values: CDR1 SQVTM, CDR2 ANQGSEA. V was shortened by 6 bases and J by 4 bases, with 2 bases between the two germline ends. Here the CDR3 DNA reads TGCAGCGTATCAGATACGCAGTATTTT. This sequence encodes CSVSDTQYF.

This chain's CDR3 is CSARDRDGGAPDTQYF. CDR3 DNA: TGCAGTGCTAGAGATCGGGACGGGGGGGCCCCAGATACGCAGTATTTT. The chain has TRBV20-1 and TRBJ2-3, with TRBD2 identical over 8 bases. With V trimmed by 0 bases and J by 4 bases, 9 bases remained unmatched. The CDR3 is 16 amino acids. Germline loops: CDR1 DFQATT, CDR2 SNEGSKA (reference sequence).

This clonotype was seen repeatedly, ten times or more. The chain joins TRBV7-2 to TRBJ2-4; the match to TRBD2 covers 13 bases. The CDR3 runs to 14 residues. V dropped 4 bases and J dropped 6; count of bases not matched to a gene: 0. The germline V gene encodes CDR1 SGHTA and CDR2 FQGNSA. Here the CDR3 DNA reads TGTGCCAGCAGCTGGACTAGCGGGGGAAACATTCAGTACTTC. It encodes CASSWTSGGNIQYF.

This clonotype was detected ten times or more. The chain recombines TRBV20-1 with TRBJ2-1; the match to TRBD2 covers 7 bases. Germline loops: CDR1 DFQATT, CDR2 SNEGSKA (reference sequence). V gave up 3 bases and J gave up 6 bases; unmatched junction bases: 8. CDR3 length: 14 amino acids. For the CDR3, the DNA is TGCAGTGCTAGGCCCCGCGGGAGCTTCAATGAGCAGTTCTTC. This codes for CSARPRGSFNEQFF.

This clonotype appeared a few times. This chain joins TRBV5-6 and TRBJ2-2, with 13 bases matching TRBD2. The CDR3 consists of 16 residues. With V trimmed by 6 bases and J by 2 bases, 4 bases remained unmatched. Germline V gives CDR1 SGHDT, CDR2 YYEEEE. The CDR3 spells CASKLAGGLNTGELFF. The CDR3, as DNA: TGTGCCAGCAAACTAGCGGGAGGGCTTAACACCGGGGAGCTGTTTTTT.

This chain joins TRBV7-9 and TRBJ1-2; 9 nucleotides agree with TRBD1. The CDR3 length is 14 residues. J was trimmed by 8 bases and V by 1 base; bases with no gene match: 5. Per the germline V gene, CDR1 is SEHNR and CDR2 is FQNEAQ (reference sequence). The CDR3 nucleotides read TGTGCCAGCAGCTTAGAAGGGACAGGGTCGGGCTACACCTTC. Protein: CASSLEGTGSGYTF.

Concerning this clonotype: The junction shows a germline mismatch at one end, possibly a read error. The chain joins TRBV5-1 to TRBJ2-1, with 8 bases fitting TRBD1. From germline, CDR1 is SGHRS and CDR2 YFSETQ. The CDR3 sequence is 16 residues long. This CDR3 is CAISFTTGGSYNEQFF. CDR3 nucleotide sequence: TGCGCCATCAGCTTTACCACAGGGGGCTCCTACAATGAGCAGTTCTTC.

The rearrangement joins TRBV7-3 to TRBJ2-1; 12 positions match TRBD2. The CDR3 is made up of 15 amino acids. Germline assignment: CDR1 SGHTA and CDR2 FQGTGA. The V and J ends lost 6 bases and 4 bases, in that order; junction bases with no gene match: 4. The CDR3 spells CASSHGLAGYNEQFF. DNA for the CDR3: TGTGCCAGCAGTCATGGACTAGCGGGATACAATGAGCAGTTCTTC.

The V gene is TRBV19, the J gene TRBJ1-2; D perhaps matches TRBD1 (6 bases). The length of the CDR3 is 13 residues. The V end was cut by 7 bases, the J end by 4 bases, with 13 bases between. Germline V CDR1 and CDR2: LNHDA, SQIVND (reference sequence). CDR3 DNA: TGTGCCAGTATCGGCAGGGGAGGCTATGGCTACACCTTC. Translated, it gives CASIGRGGYGYTF.

This clonotype was detected only a few times. The chain carries TRBV4-1 and TRBJ2-5; D possibly uses TRBD1 or TRBD2 (6 bases each). V gave up 8 bases and J gave up 5 bases, with 24 bases separating them. Germline values: CDR1 MGHRA, CDR2 YSYEKL. CDR3 length: 16 amino acids. In DNA form, the CDR3 reads TGCGCCAGCTCTACGATTGGGGGGCTGGAAACTGAGACCCAGTACTTC. Protein product: CASSTIGGLETETQYF.

The genes are TRBV29-1 and TRBJ2-5, with D possibly TRBD2 on 7 matching bases. CDR3 length: 14 amino acids. Germline lookup yields CDR1 SQVTM and CDR2 ANQGSEA. Trimming removed 3 bases from V and 4 bases from J, with 15 bases in between. This CDR3 reads CSVDGQGRAETQYF. In DNA form, the CDR3 reads TGCAGCGTTGACGGTCAGGGGAGGGCAGAGACCCAGTACTTC.

The rearrangement joins TRBV6-6 to TRBJ1-2; no firm D call. The CDR3 runs 11 residues. V lost 2 bases, J lost 7 bases, and 5 bases lay in between. Germline values: CDR1 MNHNY, CDR2 SVGAGI (reference sequence). CDR3 coding DNA: TGTGCCAGCAGTTACCCGGGTGGCTACACCTTC. This sequence encodes CASSYPGGYTF.

The chain combines TRBV19 with TRBJ2-6; perhaps TRBD1 as D (6 bases). Trimming left V 3 bases short and J 2 bases short, with 11 bases between. The CDR3 totals 16 residues. CDR1 is LNHDA and CDR2 is SQIVND in the germline V gene (reference sequence). CDR3 loop: CASSIQGQAGANVLTF. The CDR3 DNA follows: TGTGCCAGTAGTATTCAGGGGCAGGCTGGGGCCAACGTCCTGACTTTC.

This chain connects TRBV3-1 to TRBJ2-3; 14 nucleotides line up with TRBD2. CDR3 size: 20 residues. The ends lost 4 bases at V and 2 bases at J; junction bases unmatched: 14. Per germline, CDR1 LGHDT and CDR2 YNNKEL (reference sequence). CDR3 residues: CASSRNRLAGGPRHTDTQYF. CDR3 DNA: TGTGCCAGCAGCCGCAATCGACTAGCGGGGGGGCCAAGACACACAGATACGCAGTATTTT.

This clonotype was picked up a small number of times. The chain carries TRBV5-5 and TRBJ2-7; D may be TRBD1 (6 bases). With 0 bases removed from V and 2 bases from J, the gap between germline ends came to 12 bases. The CDR3 totals 15 residues. CDR1 and CDR2 from the germline V gene are SGHKS and YYEKEE (reference sequence). CDR3 region: CASSLVATGPYEQYF. CDR3 DNA: TGTGCCAGCAGCTTGGTAGCTACAGGGCCCTACGAGCAGTACTTC.

This clonotype was counted a few times. The chain couples TRBV27 to TRBJ2-3; 9 nucleotides match TRBD2. This CDR3 is 18 amino acids long. V lost 5 bases and J lost 1; bases outside the gene matches: 13. The germline V gene encodes CDR1 MNHEY and CDR2 SMNVEV (reference sequence). CDR3 nucleotide sequence: TGTGCCAGCAGTGGGGCCGGGACTAGCTATTACCGCACAGATACGCAGTATTTT. This codes for CASSGAGTSYYRTDTQYF.

In its sample, this clonotype was seen many times. The chain is built from TRBV27 and TRBJ2-3; maybe TRBD1 (6 bases). V lost 10 bases and J lost 2, with 16 bases in between. The CDR3 consists of 14 residues. Germline CDR1 reads MNHEY; CDR2 reads SMNVEV (reference sequence). The CDR3 DNA reads as TGTGCCACCAGACGGACAGCCCTCACAGATACGCAGTATTTT. Translating gives CATRRTALTDTQYF.

This clonotype showed up just a few times. V and J are TRBV20-1 and TRBJ2-5; TRBD2 matches 10 bases. This CDR3 spans 14 amino acids. After removal of 5 bases from V and 5 bases from J, the junction contained 8 bases not matched to a gene. Looked up from germline, CDR1 is DFQATT and CDR2 is SNEGSKA (reference sequence). The CDR3: CSAPLAGVGETQYF. The CDR3 coding sequence is TGCAGTGCTCCTCTAGCGGGAGTTGGGGAGACCCAGTACTTC.

This clonotype has ten or more counts. The rearrangement uses TRBV7-9 and TRBJ1-2; 11 nucleotides agree with TRBD1. Germline V gene data show CDR1 as SEHNR and CDR2 as FQNEAQ (reference sequence). The CDR3 is made up of 16 amino acids. V dropped 5 bases and J dropped 4; count of bases not matched to a gene: 9. The CDR3 protein is CASSPGGTGGSYGYTF. CDR3 sequence (DNA): TGTGCCAGCAGCCCCGGGGGGACAGGGGGAAGCTATGGCTACACCTTC.

This clonotype was seen a handful of times. The chain couples TRBV4-3 to TRBJ2-1; 10 nucleotides match TRBD2. CDR1 is LGHNA, CDR2 YSLEER, per germline. V was clipped by 1 base and J by 2 bases; unmatched bases: 2. This CDR3 region has 16 residues. The CDR3 coding sequence is TGCGCCAGCAGCCAAGGGACTAGCGGAACCTACAATGAGCAGTTCTTC. It encodes CASSQGTSGTYNEQFF.

The CDR3 here is CASSQDLMKVDIQYF. CDR3 sequence (DNA): TGCGCCAGCAGCCAAGATTTAATGAAAGTCGACATTCAGTACTTC. The chain joins TRBV4-3 to TRBJ2-4; D not resolved. The germline V and J ends were trimmed by 0 bases and 8 bases, with 14 bases remaining between them. CDR3 length equals 15 residues. From germline, CDR1 is LGHNA and CDR2 YSLEER.